Listed here are 4 T cell receptor beta chains from one sample, sequenced in a study of post-analysis software for immune sequencing data. Sequencing libraries made from TCR beta cDNA carried unique molecular identifiers. TCRdb processed the PCR reads anew with MiXCR; each CDR3 protein has one entry. The sample has hundreds of thousands of distinct CDR3 sequences, about 60% seen once. Antigen specificity for these receptors is unknown. Overall study results and limits: TRBV5-6, TRBV5-1 and TRBV20-1 were among several TRBV segments more frequent in patients than controls.

Sequenced input: blood. These receptors were collected from a girl aged 2 to 10 with multiple sclerosis.

J is TRBJ2-4 and V is TRBV7-2; 12 bases map to TRBD2. The V gene end was trimmed by 3 bases and the J gene end by 8 bases; junction bases not matched to a gene: 8. The germline gives CDR1 SGHTA, CDR2 FQGNSA. The CDR3 consists of 16 residues. CDR3 protein: CASSLGTSGRTDIQYF. CDR3 DNA: TGTGCCAGCAGCTTGGGGACTAGCGGGCGGACGGACATTCAGTACTTC.

The V call is TRBV5-1, the J call TRBJ2-4; 9 positions agree with TRBD2. CDR1 is SGHRS, CDR2 YFSETQ, per germline. V dropped 4 bases and J dropped 0; count of bases not matched to a gene: 11. The CDR3 has 18 residues. CDR3 DNA sequence: TGCGCCAGCAGCCCGGGACCAGCGGGGGGACTAGCCAAAAACATTCAGTACTTC. Translated: CASSPGPAGGLAKNIQYF.

The chain links TRBV6-6 to TRBJ2-7; no reliable D call. V lost 0 bases to trimming and J lost 4 bases, with 13 bases between them. There are 15 residues in the CDR3. CDR1 and CDR2 (germline): MNHNY, SVGAGI (reference sequence). CDR3 bases: TGTGCCAGCAGTTACTCGGCTCCTGGCGCGTACGAGCAGTACTTC. Amino acid sequence: CASSYSAPGAYEQYF.

The chain employs TRBV11-2 and TRBJ2-7; D is possibly TRBD1 (6 bases). Germline V CDR1 and CDR2: SGHAT, FQNNGV. The V end was cut by 4 bases, the J end by 0 bases, with 19 bases between. The CDR3 has 17 residues. CDR3 amino acids: CASSSIRRGRGSYEQYF. The CDR3 DNA reads as TGTGCCAGCAGCTCCATACGCAGGGGAAGAGGCTCCTACGAGCAGTACTTC.